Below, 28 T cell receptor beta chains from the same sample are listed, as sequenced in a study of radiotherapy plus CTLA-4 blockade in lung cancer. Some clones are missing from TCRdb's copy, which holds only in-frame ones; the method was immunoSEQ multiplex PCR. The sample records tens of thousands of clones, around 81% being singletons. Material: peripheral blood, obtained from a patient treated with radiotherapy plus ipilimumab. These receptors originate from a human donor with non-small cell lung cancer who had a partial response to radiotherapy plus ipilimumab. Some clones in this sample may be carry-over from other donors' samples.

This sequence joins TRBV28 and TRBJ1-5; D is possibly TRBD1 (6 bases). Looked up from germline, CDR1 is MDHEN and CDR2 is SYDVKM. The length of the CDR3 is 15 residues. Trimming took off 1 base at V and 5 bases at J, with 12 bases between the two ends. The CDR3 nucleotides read TGTGCCAGCAGTTTATCCGGGGGGCGCTATCAGCCCCAGCATTTT. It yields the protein CASSLSGGRYQPQHF.

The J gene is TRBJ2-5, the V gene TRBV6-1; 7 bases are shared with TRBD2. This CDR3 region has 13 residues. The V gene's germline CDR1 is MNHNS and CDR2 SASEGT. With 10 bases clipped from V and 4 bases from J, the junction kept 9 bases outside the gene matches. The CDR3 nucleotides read TGTGCCACTGCGGGAGTACGGGGAGAGACCCAGTACTTC. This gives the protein CATAGVRGETQYF.

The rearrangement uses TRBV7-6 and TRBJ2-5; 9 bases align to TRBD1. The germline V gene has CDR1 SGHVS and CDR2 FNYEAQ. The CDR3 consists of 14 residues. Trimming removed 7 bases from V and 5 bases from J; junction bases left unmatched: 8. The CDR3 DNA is TGTGCCAGCAACCCGACAGGGGGTGGGGAGACCCAGTACTTC. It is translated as CASNPTGGGETQYF. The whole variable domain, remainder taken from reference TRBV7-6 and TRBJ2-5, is GAGVSQSPRYKVTKRGQDVALRCDPISGHVSLYWYRQALGQGPEFLTYFNYEAQQDKSGLPNDRFSAERPEGSISTLTIQRTEQRDSAMYRCASNPTGGGETQYFGPGTRLLVL.

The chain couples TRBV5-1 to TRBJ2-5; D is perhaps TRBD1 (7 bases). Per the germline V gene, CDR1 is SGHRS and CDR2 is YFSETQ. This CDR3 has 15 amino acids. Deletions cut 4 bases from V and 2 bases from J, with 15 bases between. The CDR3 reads CASSPEGARQETQYF. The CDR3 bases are TGCGCCAGCAGCCCGGAGGGGGCGCGGCAAGAGACCCAGTACTTC.

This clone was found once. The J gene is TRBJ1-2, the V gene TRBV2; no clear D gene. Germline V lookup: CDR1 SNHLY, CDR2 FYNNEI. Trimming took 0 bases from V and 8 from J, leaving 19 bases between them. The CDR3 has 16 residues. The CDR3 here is CASSEARVAGIQGYTF. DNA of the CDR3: TGTGCCAGCAGTGAAGCGCGGGTCGCGGGCATACAAGGCTACACCTTC.

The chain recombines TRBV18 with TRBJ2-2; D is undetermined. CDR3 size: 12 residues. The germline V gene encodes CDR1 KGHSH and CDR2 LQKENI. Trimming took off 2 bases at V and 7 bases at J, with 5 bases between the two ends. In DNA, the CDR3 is TGTGCCAGCTCACCATTAATCGGGGAGCTGTTTTTT. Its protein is CASSPLIGELFF. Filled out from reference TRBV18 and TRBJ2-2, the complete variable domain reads NAGVMQNPRHLVRRRGQEARLRCSPMKGHSHVYWYRQLPEEGLKFMVYLQKENIIDESGMPKERFSAEFPKEGPSILRIQQVVRGDSAAYFCASSPLIGELFFGEGSRLTVL.

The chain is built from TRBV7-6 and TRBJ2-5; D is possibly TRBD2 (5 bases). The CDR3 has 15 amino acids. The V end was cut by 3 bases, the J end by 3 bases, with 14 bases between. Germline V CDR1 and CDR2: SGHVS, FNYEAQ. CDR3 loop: CASSFATGLKETQYF. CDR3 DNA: TGTGCCAGCAGCTTTGCGACTGGACTGAAAGAGACCCAGTACTTC.

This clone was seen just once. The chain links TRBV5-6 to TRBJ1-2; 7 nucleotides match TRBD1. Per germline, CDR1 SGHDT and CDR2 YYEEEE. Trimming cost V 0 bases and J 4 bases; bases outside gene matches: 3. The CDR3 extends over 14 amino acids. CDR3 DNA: TGTGCCAGCAGCTTGGGACAGGGTTTCTATGGCTACACCTTC. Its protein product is CASSLGQGFYGYTF.

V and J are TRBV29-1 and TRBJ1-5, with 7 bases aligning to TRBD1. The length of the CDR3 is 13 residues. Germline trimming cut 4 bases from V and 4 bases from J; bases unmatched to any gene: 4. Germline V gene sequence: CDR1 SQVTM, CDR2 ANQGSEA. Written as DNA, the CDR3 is TGCAGCGTTGCAGGGGGAGCTAATCAGCCCCAGCATTTT. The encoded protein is CSVAGGANQPQHF. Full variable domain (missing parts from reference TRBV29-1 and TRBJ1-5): SAVISQKPSRDICQRGTSLTIQCQVDSQVTMMFWYRQQPGQSLTLIATANQGSEATYESGFVIDKFPISRPNLTFSTLTVSNMSPEDSSIYLCSVAGGANQPQHFGDGTRLSIL.

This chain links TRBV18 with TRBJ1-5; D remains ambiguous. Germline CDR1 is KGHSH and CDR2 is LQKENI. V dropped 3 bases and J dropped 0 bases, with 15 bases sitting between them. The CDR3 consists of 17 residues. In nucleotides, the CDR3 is TGTGCCAGCTCACCGGGCGGCAGGACTCATAGCAATCAGCCCCAGCATTTT. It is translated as CASSPGGRTHSNQPQHF.

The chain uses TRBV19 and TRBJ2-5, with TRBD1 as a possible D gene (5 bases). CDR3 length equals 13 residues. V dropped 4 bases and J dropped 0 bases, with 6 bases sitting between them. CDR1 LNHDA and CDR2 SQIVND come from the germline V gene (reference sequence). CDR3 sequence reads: CASSTGYQETQYF. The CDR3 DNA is TGTGCCAGTAGTACAGGGTACCAAGAGACCCAGTACTTC.

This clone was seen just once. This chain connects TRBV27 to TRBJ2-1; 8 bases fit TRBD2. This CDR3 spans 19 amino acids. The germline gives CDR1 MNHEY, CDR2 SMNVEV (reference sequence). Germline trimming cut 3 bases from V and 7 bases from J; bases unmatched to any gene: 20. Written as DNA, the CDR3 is TGTGCCAGCAGTTTGGGCAGCGGGGTTTTAGCGGGGCGTGAGAATGAGCAGTTCTTC. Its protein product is CASSLGSGVLAGRENEQFF.

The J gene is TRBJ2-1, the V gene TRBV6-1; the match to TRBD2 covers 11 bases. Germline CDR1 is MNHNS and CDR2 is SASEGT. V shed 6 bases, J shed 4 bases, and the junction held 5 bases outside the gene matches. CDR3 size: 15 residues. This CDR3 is CASRVLAGAYNEQFF. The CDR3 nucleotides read TGTGCCAGCAGGGTACTAGCGGGAGCTTACAATGAGCAGTTCTTC.

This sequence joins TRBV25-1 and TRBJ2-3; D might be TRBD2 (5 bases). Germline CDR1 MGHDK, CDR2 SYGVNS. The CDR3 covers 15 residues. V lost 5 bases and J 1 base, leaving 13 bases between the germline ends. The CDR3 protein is CASSKASPGTDTQYF. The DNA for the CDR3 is TGTGCCAGCAGTAAAGCTAGCCCCGGCACAGATACGCAGTATTTT.

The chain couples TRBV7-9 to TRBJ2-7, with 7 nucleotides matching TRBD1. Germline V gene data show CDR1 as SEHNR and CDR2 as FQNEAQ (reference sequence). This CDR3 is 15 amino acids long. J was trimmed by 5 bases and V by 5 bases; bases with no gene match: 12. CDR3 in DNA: TGTGCCAGCAGCCTCACACAGGGGTATGAACACGAGCAGTACTTC. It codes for CASSLTQGYEHEQYF. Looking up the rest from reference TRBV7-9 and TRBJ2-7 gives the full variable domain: DTGVSQNPRHKITKRGQNVTFRCDPISEHNRLYWYRQTLGQGPEFLTYFQNEAQLEKSRLLSDRFSAERPKGSFSTLEIQRTEQGDSAMYLCASSLTQGYEHEQYFGPGTRLTVT.

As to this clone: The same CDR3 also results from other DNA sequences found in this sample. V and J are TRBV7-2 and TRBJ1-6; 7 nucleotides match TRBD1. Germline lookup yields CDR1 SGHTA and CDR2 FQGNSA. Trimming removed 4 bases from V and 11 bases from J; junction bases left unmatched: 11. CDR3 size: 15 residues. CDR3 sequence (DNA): TGTGCCAGCAGCTCCAACAGGGGCGGCGGGACACCCCTCCACTTT. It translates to CASSSNRGGGTPLHF.

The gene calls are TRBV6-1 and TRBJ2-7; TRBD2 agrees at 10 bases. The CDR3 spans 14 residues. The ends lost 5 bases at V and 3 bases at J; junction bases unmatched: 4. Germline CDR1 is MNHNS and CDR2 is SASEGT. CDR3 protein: CASSSRTSGYEQYF. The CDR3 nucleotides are TGTGCCAGCAGTTCCCGGACTAGCGGCTACGAGCAGTACTTC.

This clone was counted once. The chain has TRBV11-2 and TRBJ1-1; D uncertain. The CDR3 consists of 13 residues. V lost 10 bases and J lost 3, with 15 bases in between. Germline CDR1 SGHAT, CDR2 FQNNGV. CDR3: CATSRQGYTEAFF. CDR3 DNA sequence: TGTGCCACCTCCCGACAAGGCTACACTGAAGCTTTCTTT.

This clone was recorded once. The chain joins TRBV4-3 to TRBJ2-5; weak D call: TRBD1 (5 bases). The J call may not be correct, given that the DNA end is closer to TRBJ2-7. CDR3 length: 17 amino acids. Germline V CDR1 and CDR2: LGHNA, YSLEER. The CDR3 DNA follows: TGCGCCAGCAGCCAAGATTTAGTCCAGGGATGGGGCAGCGAGCAGTACTTC. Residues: CASSQDLVQGWGSEQYF.

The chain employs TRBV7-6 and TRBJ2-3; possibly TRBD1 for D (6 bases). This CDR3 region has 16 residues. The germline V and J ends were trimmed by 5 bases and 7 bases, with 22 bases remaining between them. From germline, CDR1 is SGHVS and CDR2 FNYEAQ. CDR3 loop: CASSPSTLHRGNTQYF. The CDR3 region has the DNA TGTGCCAGCAGCCCTAGCACCCTACATAGGGGGAATACGCAGTATTTT.

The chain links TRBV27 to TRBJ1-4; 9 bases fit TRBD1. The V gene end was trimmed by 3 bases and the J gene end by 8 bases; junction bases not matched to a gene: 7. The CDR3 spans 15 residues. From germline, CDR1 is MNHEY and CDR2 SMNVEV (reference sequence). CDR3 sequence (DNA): TGTGCCAGCAGTTTGGGACAGGGACGGTACGAAAAACTGTTTTTT. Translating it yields CASSLGQGRYEKLFF.

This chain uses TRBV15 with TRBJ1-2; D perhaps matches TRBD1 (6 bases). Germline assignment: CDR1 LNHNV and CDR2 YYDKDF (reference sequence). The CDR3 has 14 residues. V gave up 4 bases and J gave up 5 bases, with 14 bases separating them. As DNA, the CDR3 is TGTGCCACCAGCATCGGGGGGGCACAATATGGCTACACCTTC. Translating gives CATSIGGAQYGYTF. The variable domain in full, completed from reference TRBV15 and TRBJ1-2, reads DAMVIQNPRYQVTQFGKPVTLSCSQTLNHNVMYWYQQKSSQAPKLLFHYYDKDFNNEADTPDNFQSRRPNTSFCFLDIRSPGLGDTAMYLCATSIGGAQYGYTFGSGTRLTVV.

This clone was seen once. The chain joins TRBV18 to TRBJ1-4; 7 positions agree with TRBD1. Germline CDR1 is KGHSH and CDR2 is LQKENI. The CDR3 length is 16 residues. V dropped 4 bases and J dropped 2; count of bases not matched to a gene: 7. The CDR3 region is CASSRTTGQTNEKLFF. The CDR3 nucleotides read TGTGCCAGCTCACGTACGACAGGGCAGACTAATGAAAAACTGTTTTTT.

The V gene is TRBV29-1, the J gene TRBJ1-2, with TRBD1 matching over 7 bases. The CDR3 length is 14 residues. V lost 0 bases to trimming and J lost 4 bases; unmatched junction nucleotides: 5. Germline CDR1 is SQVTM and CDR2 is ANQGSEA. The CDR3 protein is CSVEDGQALYGYTF. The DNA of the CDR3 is TGCAGCGTTGAAGACGGACAGGCCCTCTATGGCTACACCTTC. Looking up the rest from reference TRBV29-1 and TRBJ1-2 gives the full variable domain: SAVISQKPSRDICQRGTSLTIQCQVDSQVTMMFWYRQQPGQSLTLIATANQGSEATYESGFVIDKFPISRPNLTFSTLTVSNMSPEDSSIYLCSVEDGQALYGYTFGSGTRLTVV.

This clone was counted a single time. CDR3 in amino acids: CASSVAGGGNTIYF. The CDR3 DNA follows: TGTGCCAGCAGCGTAGCGGGGGGCGGAAACACCATATATTTT. The V gene is TRBV9, the J gene TRBJ1-3; a possible D gene is TRBD1 (6 bases). Trimming removed 0 bases from V and 4 bases from J, with 8 bases in between. The CDR3 contains 14 residues. CDR1 and CDR2 from the germline V gene are SGDLS and YYNGEE. Variable domain in full (rest from reference TRBV9 and TRBJ1-3): DSGVTQTPKHLITATGQRVTLRCSPRSGDLSVYWYQQSLDQGLQFLIQYYNGEERAKGNILERFSAQQFPDLHSELNLSSLELGDSALYFCASSVAGGGNTIYFGEGSWLTVV.

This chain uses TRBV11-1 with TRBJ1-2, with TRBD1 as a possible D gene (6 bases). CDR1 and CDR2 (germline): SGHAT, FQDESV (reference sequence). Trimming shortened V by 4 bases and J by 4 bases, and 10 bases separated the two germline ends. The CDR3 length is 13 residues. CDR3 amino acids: CASSSRGLYGYTF. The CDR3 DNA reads TGTGCCAGCAGCTCCAGGGGCCTCTATGGCTACACCTTC.

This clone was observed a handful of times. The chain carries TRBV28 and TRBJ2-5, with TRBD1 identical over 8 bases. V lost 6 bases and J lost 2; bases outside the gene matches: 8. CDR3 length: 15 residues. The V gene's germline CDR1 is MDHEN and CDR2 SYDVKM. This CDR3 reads CASSTGQGLQETQYF. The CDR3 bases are TGTGCCAGCAGCACCGGACAGGGCCTACAAGAGACCCAGTACTTC.

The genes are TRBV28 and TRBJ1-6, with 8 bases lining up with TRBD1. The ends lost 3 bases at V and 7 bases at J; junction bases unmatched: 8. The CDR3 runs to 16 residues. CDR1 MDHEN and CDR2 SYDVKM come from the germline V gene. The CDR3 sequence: CASSFWRTGTNSPLHF. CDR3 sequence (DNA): TGTGCCAGCAGTTTTTGGAGGACAGGGACAAATTCACCCCTCCACTTT.